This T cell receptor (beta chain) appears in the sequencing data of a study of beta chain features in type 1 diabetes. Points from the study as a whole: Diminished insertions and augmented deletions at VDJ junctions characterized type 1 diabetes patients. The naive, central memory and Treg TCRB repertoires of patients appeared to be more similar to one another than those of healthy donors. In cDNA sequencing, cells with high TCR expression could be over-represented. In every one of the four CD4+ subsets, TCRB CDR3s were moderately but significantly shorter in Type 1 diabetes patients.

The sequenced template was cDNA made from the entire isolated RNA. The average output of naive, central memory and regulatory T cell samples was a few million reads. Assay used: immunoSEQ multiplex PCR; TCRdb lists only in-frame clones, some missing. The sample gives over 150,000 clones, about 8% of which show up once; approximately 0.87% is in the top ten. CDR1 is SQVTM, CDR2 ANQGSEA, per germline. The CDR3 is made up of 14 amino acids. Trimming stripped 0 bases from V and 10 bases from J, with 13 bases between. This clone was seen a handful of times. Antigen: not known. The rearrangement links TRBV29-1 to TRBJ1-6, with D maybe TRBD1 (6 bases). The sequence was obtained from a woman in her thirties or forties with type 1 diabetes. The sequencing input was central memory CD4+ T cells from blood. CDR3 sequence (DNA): TGCAGCGTTGAAGATTCAGGGGTAGGATCACCCCTCCACTTT. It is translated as CSVEDSGVGSPLHF. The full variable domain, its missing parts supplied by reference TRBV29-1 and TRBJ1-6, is SAVISQKPSRDICQRGTSLTIQCQVDSQVTMMFWYRQQPGQSLTLIATANQGSEATYESGFVIDKFPISRPNLTFSTLTVSNMSPEDSSIYLCSVEDSGVGSPLHFGNGTRLTVT.